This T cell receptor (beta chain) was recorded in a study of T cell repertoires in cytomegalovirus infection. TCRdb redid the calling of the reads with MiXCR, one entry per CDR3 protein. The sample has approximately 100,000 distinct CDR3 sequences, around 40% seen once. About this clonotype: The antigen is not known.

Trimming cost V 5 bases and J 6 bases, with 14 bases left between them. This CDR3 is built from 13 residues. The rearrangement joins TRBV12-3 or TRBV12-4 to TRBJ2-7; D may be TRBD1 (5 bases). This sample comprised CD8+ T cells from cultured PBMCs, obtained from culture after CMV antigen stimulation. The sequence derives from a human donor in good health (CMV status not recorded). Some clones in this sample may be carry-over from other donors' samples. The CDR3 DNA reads TGTGCCAGCAGTGTTACAGGTATCGGCGAGCAGTACTTC. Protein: CASSVTGIGEQYF.